The 23 T cell receptor beta chains listed next were all sequenced from one sample in a study of human T cells and chemical hapten exposure. TCRdb itself ran the RACE reads through MiXCR, one entry per CDR3 protein. The table lists approximately 400,000 distinct CDR3 sequences, approximately 5% of them singletons. The sample's time point: pre-sensitization, week 0. Described treatment: therapeutic diphenylcyclopropenone sensitization with weekly scalp DPC. Sequencing used whole blood, obtained in connection with sensitization to the hapten diphenylcyclopropenone (DPC). These receptors came from a woman aged 50 to 60 with alopecia areata. Some clones in this sample may be carry-over from other donors' samples.

There are many counts of this clonotype. This chain joins TRBV3-1 and TRBJ1-1; D perhaps matches TRBD1 (6 bases). Germline CDR1 is LGHDT and CDR2 is YNNKEL (reference sequence). The CDR3 totals 15 residues. V lost 4 bases to trimming and J lost 1 base, with 13 bases between them. The chain's CDR3 is CASSLTGIPNTEAFF. CDR3 in DNA: TGTGCCAGCAGCCTAACAGGGATACCGAACACTGAAGCTTTCTTT.

This clonotype occurred many times. V and J are TRBV4-1 and TRBJ2-3; 8 bases align to TRBD2. Germline CDR1 is MGHRA and CDR2 is YSYEKL. CDR3 length: 17 residues. V lost 0 bases, J lost 0 bases, and 5 bases stayed unmatched. The CDR3 loop reads CASSQDGGGLSTDTQYF. CDR3 bases: TGCGCCAGCAGCCAAGATGGCGGGGGGCTAAGCACAGATACGCAGTATTTT.

This clonotype was seen a handful of times. This chain links TRBV14 with TRBJ2-7, with D possibly being TRBD1 (6 bases). V was trimmed by 4 bases and J by 7 bases, leaving 20 bases between them. Per germline, CDR1 SGHDN and CDR2 FVKESK. This CDR3 is 15 amino acids long. The CDR3 DNA follows: TGTGCCAGCAGCCCTTGGACAGAGCGCCCTTGGGAGCAGTACTTC. It codes for CASSPWTERPWEQYF.

This clonotype was found a few times. The rearrangement links TRBV5-6 to TRBJ1-5, with no clear D. V lost 4 bases, J lost 0 bases, and 14 bases lay in between. There are 16 residues in the CDR3. Germline assignment: CDR1 SGHDT and CDR2 YYEEEE. The CDR3 nucleotides are TGTGCCAGCAGCCTCCCTTGGGCTGATAGCAATCAGCCCCAGCATTTT. It yields the protein CASSLPWADSNQPQHF.

The J gene is TRBJ1-1, the V gene TRBV20-1; a weak D match, TRBD1 (5 bases). Per the germline V gene, CDR1 is DFQATT and CDR2 is SNEGSKA (reference sequence). V lost 1 base and J lost 3, with 12 bases in between. The CDR3 contains 14 residues. The CDR3 is CSARVGAGYTEAFF. The CDR3, as DNA: TGCAGTGCTAGAGTCGGGGCAGGGTACACTGAAGCTTTCTTT.

This clonotype was detected ten times or more. The chain couples TRBV6-5 to TRBJ2-3; D is uncertain. The CDR3 extends over 14 amino acids. Germline V gene sequence: CDR1 MNHEY, CDR2 SVGAGI. V lost 0 bases to trimming and J lost 3 bases, with 7 bases between them. The DNA of the CDR3 is TGTGCCAGCAGTTACTCGGCGTCGACAGATACGCAGTATTTT. It specifies CASSYSASTDTQYF.

This clonotype came up a few times. Sequence at one end of the junction differs from germline and may be a read error. The chain joins TRBV20-1 to TRBJ1-1; 10 bases fit TRBD1. This CDR3 spans 11 amino acids. CDR1 DFQATT and CDR2 SNEGSKA come from the germline V gene (reference sequence). CDR3 protein: CSRPSGTGVIF. The CDR3 nucleotides read TGCAGTCGACCGAGTGGGACAGGGGTTATTTTT.

This clonotype was observed many times. This sequence joins TRBV6-5 and TRBJ1-1, with TRBD1 as a possible D gene (5 bases). V shed 3 bases and J shed 2 bases, with 7 bases lying between them. CDR3 length: 13 residues. The germline gives CDR1 MNHEY, CDR2 SVGAGI. CDR3 in amino acids: CASSYDSNTEAFF. In DNA, the CDR3 is TGTGCCAGCAGTTATGACAGTAACACTGAAGCTTTCTTT.

This clonotype was detected only a few times. The V gene is TRBV12-3 or TRBV12-4, the J gene TRBJ2-3, with TRBD1 as a possible D gene (5 bases). CDR3 length: 14 amino acids. Trimming left V 3 bases short and J 6 bases short, with 13 bases between. The CDR3: CASSFNRRVDTQYF. CDR3 DNA sequence: TGTGCCAGCAGTTTTAACAGGAGAGTGGATACGCAGTATTTT.

This clonotype showed up many times. The genes are TRBV15 and TRBJ2-7; tentatively, D is TRBD1 or TRBD2 (5 bases each). The V and J ends lost 0 bases and 11 bases respectively, with 11 bases between them. CDR3 size: 12 residues. CDR1 LNHNV and CDR2 YYDKDF come from the germline V gene (reference sequence). The DNA for the CDR3 is TGTGCCACCAGCAGAGATCGAGGGGTGAAGTACTTC. This translates into CATSRDRGVKYF.

The V call is TRBV12-3 or TRBV12-4, the J call TRBJ2-5; 7 bases line up with TRBD1. The CDR3 totals 15 residues. With 1 base clipped from V and 2 bases from J, the junction kept 4 bases outside the gene matches. The chain's CDR3 is CASSLVSGGQETQYF. In DNA form, the CDR3 reads TGTGCCAGCAGTTTAGTATCAGGGGGTCAAGAGACCCAGTACTTC.

This clonotype was recorded a few times. The chain links TRBV12-3 or TRBV12-4 to TRBJ1-5; D not certain. V lost 6 bases and J 0 bases, leaving 9 bases between the germline ends. The CDR3 covers 14 residues. The CDR3 protein is CASRVTYSNQPQHF. As DNA, the CDR3 is TGTGCCAGCAGAGTTACTTATAGCAATCAGCCCCAGCATTTT.

This clonotype was seen at least ten times. This rearrangement joins TRBV7-9 to TRBJ2-5, with TRBD2 matching over 11 bases. The CDR3 totals 15 residues. Germline loops: CDR1 SEHNR, CDR2 FQNEAQ (reference sequence). The J segment lost 4 bases and the V segment lost 3 bases, leaving 4 bases of the junction unmatched. The CDR3 sequence: CASSLTSGVSETQYF. CDR3 nucleotide sequence: TGTGCCAGCAGCTTGACTAGCGGGGTCTCAGAGACCCAGTACTTC.

There are many counts of this clonotype. The chain has TRBV6-6 and TRBJ1-2, with a possible D match to TRBD1 (5 bases). Looked up from germline, CDR1 is MNHNY and CDR2 is SVGAGI (reference sequence). The CDR3 consists of 11 residues. V lost 2 bases, J lost 13 bases, and 11 bases lay in between. As DNA, the CDR3 is TGTGCCAGCAGTTACGAAGGGACTCTCACCTTC. This translates into CASSYEGTLTF.

J is TRBJ2-7 and V is TRBV6-5, with D perhaps matching TRBD1 (5 bases). The V gene lost 9 bases and the J gene lost 0 bases, with 18 bases spanning the gap. Germline-derived CDR1 and CDR2 are MNHEY and SVGAGI. The CDR3 length is 15 residues. As DNA, the CDR3 is TGTGCCAGTACCCCCTTAGACAGATCCTCCTACGAGCAGTACTTC. It codes for CASTPLDRSSYEQYF.

This clonotype was seen at least ten times. The rearrangement joins TRBV3-1 to TRBJ1-3; D not certain. Germline CDR1 LGHDT, CDR2 YNNKEL (reference sequence). The CDR3 has 14 residues. The ends were cut back, 3 bases at V and 0 bases at J, with 6 bases in the middle. CDR3 sequence (DNA): TGTGCCAGCAGCCAGAGGAGCTCTGGAAACACCATATATTTT. It encodes CASSQRSSGNTIYF.

This clonotype was observed at least ten times. CDR3 amino acids: CASSVGVANYGYTF. The DNA of the CDR3 is TGTGCCAGCAGCGTAGGCGTAGCTAACTATGGCTACACCTTC. J is TRBJ1-2 and V is TRBV9; no firm D call. In germline, CDR1 is SGDLS, CDR2 YYNGEE. Trimming pared 0 bases from V and 0 bases from J, leaving 6 bases between. The CDR3 sequence is 14 residues long.

This clonotype came up many times. J is TRBJ2-7 and V is TRBV28; 9 nucleotides match TRBD2. Per the germline V gene, CDR1 is MDHEN and CDR2 is SYDVKM. J was trimmed by 10 bases and V by 8 bases; bases with no gene match: 9. The CDR3 consists of 12 residues. The CDR3 loop reads CASFTGTSSQYF. CDR3 bases: TGTGCCAGCTTCACCGGGACTAGCTCTCAGTACTTC.

The V call is TRBV6-5, the J call TRBJ2-6; D is ambiguous. Per germline, CDR1 MNHEY and CDR2 SVGAGI. The V end lost 7 bases, the J end lost 0 bases, and 10 bases lay between the germline ends. There are 15 residues in the CDR3. The CDR3, as DNA: TGTGCCAGCACCTTCAGCGCCTCTGGGGCCAACGTCCTGACTTTC. Translation: CASTFSASGANVLTF.

This clonotype was seen at least ten times. The rearrangement joins TRBV10-3 to TRBJ2-7; possibly TRBD1 for D (6 bases). The CDR3 spans 14 residues. Germline V gene lookup returns CDR1 ENHRY and CDR2 SYGVKD. The V and J ends lost 7 bases and 5 bases respectively, with 18 bases between them. The CDR3: CAIMAAGAINEQYF. The DNA for the CDR3 is TGTGCCATCATGGCGGCAGGGGCCATCAACGAGCAGTACTTC.

This clonotype has more than one count but fewer than ten. The rearrangement joins TRBV2 to TRBJ2-2; D call uncertain. V lost 4 bases and J lost 9, with 9 bases in between. In germline, CDR1 is SNHLY, CDR2 FYNNEI. This CDR3 region has 12 residues. The CDR3 sequence: CASSVTSWELFF. Here the CDR3 DNA reads TGTGCCAGCAGTGTGACATCTTGGGAGCTGTTTTTT.

This clonotype was observed many times. A read error may produce the germline difference seen at one junction end. The CDR3 region is CASSPDRDRVWHF. In DNA, the CDR3 is TGTGCCAGCAGCCCCGACCGGGACAGGGTTTGGCACTTC. The chain is built from TRBV7-2 and TRBJ2-4; TRBD1 aligns across 9 bases. From germline, CDR1 is SGHTA and CDR2 FQGNSA. CDR3 length: 13 amino acids.

This clonotype was detected many times. This chain connects TRBV20-1 to TRBJ2-3; maybe TRBD1 (6 bases). The CDR3 sequence is 14 residues long. Germline V gene data show CDR1 as DFQATT and CDR2 as SNEGSKA (reference sequence). With 5 bases removed from V and 2 bases from J, the gap between germline ends came to 14 bases. Here the CDR3 reads CSAGGGRDTDTQYF. CDR3 nucleotides: TGCAGTGCTGGGGGCGGACGGGACACAGATACGCAGTATTTT.